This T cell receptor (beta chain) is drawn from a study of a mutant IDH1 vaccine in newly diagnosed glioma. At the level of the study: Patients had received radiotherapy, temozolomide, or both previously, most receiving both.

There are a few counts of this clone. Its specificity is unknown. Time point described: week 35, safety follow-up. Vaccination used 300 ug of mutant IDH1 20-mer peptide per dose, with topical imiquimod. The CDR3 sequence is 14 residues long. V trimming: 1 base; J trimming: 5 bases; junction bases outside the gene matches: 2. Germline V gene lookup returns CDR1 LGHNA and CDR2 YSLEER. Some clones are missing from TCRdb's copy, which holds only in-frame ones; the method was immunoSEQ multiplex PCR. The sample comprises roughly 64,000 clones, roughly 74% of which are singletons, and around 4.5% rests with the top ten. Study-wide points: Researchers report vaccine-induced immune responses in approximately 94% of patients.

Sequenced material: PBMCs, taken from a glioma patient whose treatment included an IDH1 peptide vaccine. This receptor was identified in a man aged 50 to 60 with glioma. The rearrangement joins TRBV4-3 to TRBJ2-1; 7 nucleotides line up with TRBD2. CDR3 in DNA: TGCGCCAGCAGCCAAGCGGGGGGAAACAATGAGCAGTTCTTC. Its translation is CASSQAGGNNEQFF.